Presented here are 22 T cell receptor beta chains from one specimen sequenced in a study of control samples from healthy donors and cancer patients. Produced via immunoSEQ multiplex PCR; TCRdb's table is partial and in-frame only. The table shows 120,000 or so clones, with more than 75% occurring only once. Material for sequencing was blood. Receptor source: a man between 18 and 29 years old in good health.

The J gene is TRBJ1-4, the V gene TRBV6-6; D might be TRBD1 (5 bases). The CDR3 loop spans 15 amino acids. V was shortened by 0 bases and J by 8 bases, with 13 bases between the two germline ends. CDR1 MNHNY and CDR2 SVGAGI come from the germline V gene (reference sequence). This CDR3 reads CASSYSWGSVEKLFF. CDR3 DNA: TGTGCCAGCAGTTACTCGTGGGGCTCAGTCGAAAAACTGTTTTTT.

This chain uses TRBV6-5 with TRBJ2-7; TRBD1 matches 7 bases. CDR3 length equals 15 residues. CDR1 MNHEY and CDR2 SVGAGI come from the germline V gene. V shed 8 bases, J shed 4 bases, and the junction held 14 bases outside the gene matches. CDR3 nucleotides: TGTGCCAGCCTACCTACTCGACAGGGCGGGTACGAGCAGTACTTC. Translating gives CASLPTRQGGYEQYF.

By share, this clone ranks as medium-sized. V gene TRBV28 combines with J gene TRBJ1-6; the D is unclear. The length of the CDR3 is 13 residues. Trimming cost V 6 bases and J 3 bases, with 6 bases left between them. Germline loops: CDR1 MDHEN, CDR2 SYDVKM. The CDR3 DNA reads as TGTGCCAGCAGAAAGTTCTATAATTCACCCCTCCACTTT. Encoded protein: CASRKFYNSPLHF.

The V gene is TRBV27, the J gene TRBJ1-1; a weak D match, TRBD1 (5 bases). The CDR3 extends over 14 amino acids. The V gene's germline CDR1 is MNHEY and CDR2 SMNVEV (reference sequence). The V and J ends lost 7 bases and 4 bases respectively, with 16 bases between them. The CDR3 sequence: CASTPRQMGTEAFF. The CDR3 nucleotides are TGTGCCAGCACCCCCCGACAGATGGGCACTGAAGCTTTCTTT.

The chain carries TRBV12-5 and TRBJ1-5; D not resolved. Germline V CDR1 and CDR2: LGHNT, FRNRAP. The V gene lost 3 bases and the J gene lost 2 bases, with 11 bases spanning the gap. CDR3 length: 15 residues. The CDR3 nucleotides are TGTGCTAGTGGTTTTGGCGAGGCGGGCAATCAGCCCCAGCATTTT. It codes for CASGFGEAGNQPQHF.

This sequence joins TRBV29-1 and TRBJ1-2, with no clear D. V lost 5 bases, J lost 1 base, and 8 bases lay in between. Germline V lookup: CDR1 SQVTM, CDR2 ANQGSEA. This CDR3 contains 12 residues. CDR3 loop: CSVLTNNYGYTF. The DNA of the CDR3 is TGCAGCGTTCTAACAAATAACTATGGCTACACCTTC.

J is TRBJ1-1 and V is TRBV5-1; D ambiguous. Per germline, CDR1 SGHRS and CDR2 YFSETQ. CDR3 length equals 13 residues. V dropped 2 bases and J dropped 8 bases, with 13 bases sitting between them. CDR3 in amino acids: CASSFNPGIEAFF. CDR3 nucleotide sequence: TGCGCCAGCAGCTTTAACCCTGGTATCGAAGCTTTCTTT.

This clone was detected a few times. This sequence joins TRBV5-6 and TRBJ2-2; TRBD2 is a possible D gene (6 bases). V lost 4 bases, J lost 0 bases, and 13 bases lay in between. The germline CDR1 and CDR2 sequences are SGHDT and YYEEEE. The length of the CDR3 is 16 residues. CDR3 in DNA: TGTGCCAGCAGCCACGGCGGGGCCCCGAACACCGGGGAGCTGTTTTTT. Translated: CASSHGGAPNTGELFF.

The chain employs TRBV6-1 and TRBJ1-1, with 7 bases identical to TRBD1. Germline loops: CDR1 MNHNS, CDR2 SASEGT. The V gene end was trimmed by 9 bases and the J gene end by 1 base; junction bases not matched to a gene: 2. The CDR3 length is 12 residues. The chain's CDR3 is CARDRENTEAFF. The CDR3 DNA follows: TGTGCCAGAGACAGGGAGAACACTGAAGCTTTCTTT.

This sequence joins TRBV27 and TRBJ1-1; D not resolved. Trimming took 0 bases from V and 5 from J, leaving 13 bases between them. CDR1 is MNHEY, CDR2 SMNVEV, per germline (reference sequence). The CDR3 consists of 15 residues. CDR3 nucleotide sequence: TGTGCCAGCAGTTTATCCCCAGGTTCTTTGACTGAAGCTTTCTTT. It encodes CASSLSPGSLTEAFF.

The gene calls are TRBV5-6 and TRBJ1-4; no firm D call. Trimming left V 1 base short and J 3 bases short, with 13 bases between. The CDR3 sequence is 16 residues long. Germline V CDR1 and CDR2: SGHDT, YYEEEE. CDR3 coding DNA: TGTGCCAGCAGCTTGTTGGCGGGTGTGTCTAATGAAAAACTGTTTTTT. Amino acids: CASSLLAGVSNEKLFF.

V is TRBV20-1 and J is TRBJ1-4; no clear D. The germline V gene encodes CDR1 DFQATT and CDR2 SNEGSKA (reference sequence). The CDR3 has 11 amino acids. Trimming shortened V by 5 bases and J by 7 bases, and 8 bases separated the two germline ends. The DNA of the CDR3 is TGCAGTGCTTCGACCCCTGAAAAACTGTTTTTT. It is translated as CSASTPEKLFF.

The rearrangement joins TRBV28 to TRBJ1-2; 10 bases map to TRBD1. Germline loops: CDR1 MDHEN, CDR2 SYDVKM. V lost 1 base and J lost 8; bases outside the gene matches: 7. CDR3 size: 15 residues. The CDR3 loop is CASSLSRQGAGGYTF. The CDR3, as DNA: TGTGCCAGCAGTTTATCCCGACAGGGGGCGGGAGGCTACACCTTC.

This clone is a singleton in its sample. The chain links TRBV18 to TRBJ2-3; D possibly matches TRBD1 or TRBD2 (5 bases each). This CDR3 region has 13 residues. V gave up 6 bases and J gave up 6 bases, with 13 bases separating them. Germline CDR1 is KGHSH and CDR2 is LQKENI. The CDR3 protein is CASSRDHGDTQYF. The CDR3 nucleotides are TGTGCCAGCTCTCGGGACCACGGGGATACGCAGTATTTT.

This chain links TRBV6-4 with TRBJ1-5; D is ambiguous. The V gene lost 0 bases and the J gene lost 0 bases, with 9 bases spanning the gap. In germline, CDR1 is MRHNA, CDR2 SNTAGT. There are 16 residues in the CDR3. The CDR3 loop reads CASSDSAADSNQPQHF. CDR3 DNA: TGTGCCAGCAGTGACTCTGCGGCAGATAGCAATCAGCCCCAGCATTTT.

The J gene is TRBJ2-2, the V gene TRBV3-1 (or the pseudogene TRBV3-2); the D gene is possibly TRBD2 (7 bases). The germline V and J ends were trimmed by 3 bases and 6 bases, with 14 bases remaining between them. The CDR3 length is 15 residues. CDR1 is LGHDT and CDR2 is YNNKEL in the germline V gene (reference sequence). CDR3 loop: CASSQSLRGPGELFF. Here the CDR3 DNA reads TGTGCCAGCAGCCAGAGCTTGCGGGGGCCCGGGGAGCTGTTTTTT.

The chain recombines TRBV2 with TRBJ2-1; no definite D call. This CDR3 has 16 amino acids. V lost 3 bases and J 11 bases, leaving 23 bases between the germline ends. Germline V CDR1 and CDR2: SNHLY, FYNNEI. CDR3 region: CASSDQMEPPYFQQFF. The CDR3 bases are TGTGCCAGCAGTGATCAAATGGAACCCCCTTATTTTCAGCAGTTCTTC.

The chain joins TRBV24-1 to TRBJ1-4; D remains ambiguous. CDR3 length: 21 residues. Germline-derived CDR1 and CDR2 are KGHDR and SFDVKD. Trimming cost V 3 bases and J 5 bases, with 30 bases left between them. CDR3 sequence: CATSDDPRTGSGQHKNEKLFF. CDR3 in DNA: TGTGCCACCAGTGATGACCCCAGGACTGGCAGCGGGCAGCATAAGAATGAAAAACTGTTTTTT.

The chain uses TRBV28 and TRBJ1-2; 7 bases are shared with TRBD1. Germline V gene data show CDR1 as MDHEN and CDR2 as SYDVKM. J gave up 3 bases and V 3 bases, and 7 bases lay outside the gene matches. There are 15 residues in the CDR3. DNA of the CDR3: TGTGCCAGCAGTTTCCACGGGCAGGGGGACTATGGCTACACCTTC. This codes for CASSFHGQGDYGYTF.

This chain joins TRBV3-1 (or the pseudogene TRBV3-2) and TRBJ2-5; D is undetermined. This CDR3 comprises 14 residues. Trimming shortened V by 1 base and J by 8 bases, and 14 bases separated the two germline ends. Germline-derived CDR1 and CDR2 are LGHDT and YNNKEL (reference sequence). The CDR3 DNA reads as TGTGCCAGCAGCCAAGCAGGTGGTGGAATTACCCAGTACTTC. Translation gives CASSQAGGGITQYF.

There are a few counts of this clone. The chain has TRBV6-1 and TRBJ2-5; TRBD1 matches at 7 bases. Germline assignment: CDR1 MNHNS and CDR2 SASEGT. The CDR3 extends over 16 amino acids. V lost 3 bases to trimming and J lost 4 bases; unmatched junction nucleotides: 11. The CDR3 nucleotides are TGTGCCAGCAGTGAGAGGTCGGGCAGGGGGTCAGAGACCCAGTACTTC. Its translation is CASSERSGRGSETQYF.

The chain recombines TRBV11-2 with TRBJ1-1, with TRBD1 matching 7 bases. CDR3 length equals 14 residues. After removal of 3 bases from V and 4 bases from J, the junction contained 5 bases not matched to a gene. CDR1 is SGHAT and CDR2 is FQNNGV in the germline V gene. CDR3 sequence (DNA): TGTGCCAGCAGCTTCCTTAGACAGGGCACTGAAGCTTTCTTT. Protein sequence: CASSFLRQGTEAFF.